The entry below gives a single T cell receptor (beta chain) sequence along with its context. Its antigen is not identified. This sample stems from a study of T cell responses to AZD1222 COVID-19 vaccine. The method was immunoSEQ multiplex PCR; TCRdb's version includes in-frame clones alone and lacks a portion of them. Of more than 85,000 clones in the sample, roughly nine tenths were seen once. Whole-study results and caveats: It was only a handful of AZD1222 recipients who were seropositive at baseline.

The CDR3 covers 16 residues. Trimming at V came to 4 bases and at J to 5 bases, leaving 12 bases not matched to a gene. Germline V gene lookup returns CDR1 LGHNA and CDR2 YSLEER. This clonotype originated in an adult in good health. This sequence joins TRBV4-3 and TRBJ2-5; TRBD1 aligns across 8 bases. The sequences come from peripheral blood, collected on day 0 of AZD1222 vaccination. CDR3: CASSPGGGQGFETQYF. The CDR3 DNA is TGCGCCAGCAGCCCAGGGGGCGGACAGGGTTTTGAGACCCAGTACTTC.